The source of this TCR beta chain is a study of T cells in Graves' hyperthyroidism and ophthalmopathy. The study's findings and limits: A median approximately 6.5 months before onset, the model predicted ophthalmopathy. Researchers found most expanded thyroid clonotypes above 0.001 in blood as well.

As regards this clonotype: As yet, its antigen is unknown.

The germline gives CDR1 SGHKS, CDR2 YYEKEE (reference sequence). V shed 4 bases, J shed 3 bases, and the junction held 6 bases outside the gene matches. The CDR3 has 15 residues. Regions amplified from RNA transcripts were the TCR beta CDR3 regions. A set of HTBI primers served as the primers for a first-round RT-PCR of the TCR CDR3. TCRdb recomputed calls from the multiplex PCR reads with MiXCR, one row per CDR3 protein. Of approximately 400,000 distinct CDR3 sequences detected, approximately 25% appear once; the ten largest clones hold over 70%. Together with thyroid ultrasound, orbital computed tomography, serum thyroxine and TRAb, clinical symptoms were used for diagnoses. PBMCs stemmed from under 11 ml fresh peripheral blood.

The sample comprised blood. The TCR sequence derives from a man in his fifties with Graves' hyperthyroidism. The chain combines TRBV5-5 with TRBJ1-5; 8 bases are shared with TRBD1. In nucleotides, the CDR3 is TGTGCCAGCAGCCTAGGACAGGGCCTCAATCAGCCCCAGCATTTT. This codes for CASSLGQGLNQPQHF.